A selection of T cell receptor beta chains follows, all from one sample in a study of blood T cell repertoires in COVID-19. Assay: immunoSEQ multiplex PCR; the TCRdb copy retains only in-frame clones and omits some. There are some 50,000 clones in the sample; approximately 86% occur only once, and 7.5% to 9.5% lies in the top ten. The sequencing sample was made of peripheral blood. All receptors come from a woman in her 70s with active COVID-19. The CDR3 runs from the conserved cysteine through the conserved F or W. Each record gives: CDR3 protein, CDR3 DNA, V gene, J gene, D gene. The D gene is left open where the match is weak.

CDR3: CASSRQGWETQYF
DNA: TGCGCCAGCAGCCGACAGGGGTGGGAGACCCAGTACTTC
V: TRBV5-1
J: TRBJ2-5
D: TRBD1

CDR3: CASSLDPGSSYGYTF
DNA: TGTGCCAGCAGCTTAGATCCGGGGTCGAGCTATGGCTACACCTTC
V: TRBV7-8
J: TRBJ1-2
D: NA

CDR3: CASSVGGGVSYEQYF
DNA: TGTGCCAGCAGCGTAGGGGGCGGGGTCTCCTACGAGCAGTACTTC
V: TRBV9
J: TRBJ2-7
D: NA

CDR3: CASSLKLLPETQYF
DNA: TGTGCCAGCAGCTTAAAGCTTCTTCCAGAGACCCAGTACTTC
V: TRBV7-8
J: TRBJ2-5
D: NA

CDR3: CASSLKGTASSGNTIYF
DNA: TGCGCCAGCAGCTTAAAGGGGACAGCTAGCTCTGGAAACACCATATATTTT
V: TRBV10-2
J: TRBJ1-3
D: TRBD1

CDR3: CASSDQRGTEKLFF
DNA: TGTGCCAGCAGTGACCAGAGGGGGACAGAAAAACTGTTTTTT
V: TRBV6-1
J: TRBJ1-4
D: NA

CDR3: CASSQEPPGLAGVGTDTQYF
DNA: TGTGCCAGCAGCCAAGAACCCCCGGGACTAGCGGGAGTGGGAACAGATACGCAGTATTTT
V: TRBV4-2
J: TRBJ2-3
D: TRBD2

CDR3: CATSRDETGGANEKLFF
DNA: TGTGCCACCAGCAGAGACGAAACAGGGGGAGCTAATGAAAAACTGTTTTTT
V: TRBV15
J: TRBJ1-4
D: TRBD1

CDR3: CASSLSGRAGDTQYF
DNA: TGTGCCAGCAGCCTAAGCGGGAGGGCAGGAGATACGCAGTATTTT
V: TRBV5-4
J: TRBJ2-3
D: TRBD2

CDR3: CASSTTGQGAAGELFF
DNA: TGCGCCAGCAGTACTACTGGACAGGGGGCGGCCGGGGAGCTGTTTTTT
V: TRBV5-1
J: TRBJ2-2
D: TRBD1

CDR3: CASSPAGQGVSTNTEAFF
DNA: TGTGCCAGCAGCCCTGCGGGACAGGGGGTGTCGACGAACACTGAAGCTTTCTTT
V: TRBV3-1/TRBV3-2
J: TRBJ1-1
D: TRBD1

CDR3: CASSLGGGSQETQYF
DNA: TGCGCCAGCAGCTTGGGTGGGGGCAGCCAAGAGACCCAGTACTTC
V: TRBV5-1
J: TRBJ2-5
D: NA

CDR3: CASTAAGGPGGNEQFF
DNA: TGCGCCAGCACTGCAGCGGGAGGCCCAGGGGGCAATGAGCAGTTCTTC
V: TRBV10-2
J: TRBJ2-1
D: TRBD2

CDR3: CASGQQGDRADTQYF
DNA: TGTGCCAGCGGGCAACAGGGGGATAGGGCAGATACGCAGTATTTT
V: TRBV2
J: TRBJ2-3
D: TRBD1

CDR3: CAISAKRGGTDTQYF
DNA: TGTGCCATCAGTGCTAAGCGGGGGGGCACAGATACGCAGTATTTT
V: TRBV10-3
J: TRBJ2-3
D: TRBD2

CDR3: CASSILAGGYNEQFF
DNA: TGTGCCAGCAGTATACTAGCCGGAGGGTACAATGAGCAGTTCTTC
V: TRBV2
J: TRBJ2-1
D: NA